This T cell receptor beta chain was observed in a study of blood T cells in healthy people across ages (dated by TCRdb to between 2014 and 2017). A note on the overall study: Template switching captured roughly one uniquely barcoded TCR beta cDNA molecule per two T cells in model experiments. To track age-related changes in TCR beta repertoire diversity, the study relied on deep sequencing normalized with unique cDNA molecular identifiers. The donors were split into four age groups: young (average around 17 years), middle-aged (about 40), aged (more than 55) and long-lived (roughly 77). Two additional independent replicas of 1 million unique cDNA reads from the same blood draw were analyzed for two donors (one aged 18 to 30 and one aged 80 or older). Donors of different ages were randomly distributed across sequencing lanes to avoid experimental bias. Overall results and qualifications from the work: The long-lived group showed more naive CD4+ T cells, fewer expanded clones and increased TCR diversity than the aged group, suggesting age selection. Because profiling used bulk unsorted PBMCs, naive and antigen-experienced compartments could not be compared conclusively. Donor CMV infection status was unknown, potentially confounding age-related changes in expanded clonotypes. Observed TCR beta diversity per million T cells fell roughly linearly with age, and a significant reduction was already apparent by age approximately 41. Estimates of total diversity from one million sequenced T cells were regarded as lower bounds and underestimates. There was a strong correlation between observed TCR beta diversity and the percentage of naive T cells measured by flow cytometry.

Receptors were amplified or captured by 5' RACE. The data were produced on an Illumina HiSeq 2500. A second 7 to 11 cycle PCR used a sample-barcoded 5' primer and a J-beta primer mix. A unique molecular identifier was introduced onto each TCR beta cDNA molecule by a template-switch 5' adaptor carrying 12 random nucleotides. At least 3 million CDR3-containing paired-end reads were obtained from each sample. All of the RNA was converted into first-strand cDNA using the Mint cDNA synthesis kit, with a TRBC-specific oligonucleotide serving as the primer. All cDNA was treated with uracil-DNA glycosylase and then went through a first 18-cycle PCR with the universal primers M1SS and BC2_uni_R. Regarding the original processing steps: For normalization, 1 million high-quality reads, each with a distinct molecular identifier, were randomly selected from each sample. Reads with shared molecular identifiers were discarded instead of being binned into consensus sequences. MiTCR, set to a Q25 quality threshold and the strictest error-elimination algorithm, was used for CDR3 identification, clonotype clustering and error correction. Lower-bound total TCR beta diversity was estimated with a nonparametric unseen species model using Euler transformation. In-frame beta chains were kept once TCRdb had trimmed the public reads at Q25 with fastp and called clones with MiXCR. Merged by CDR3 protein, the rows form single entries marked with the most common genes and DNA. The V and J calls follow TCRdb's processing rather than the paper's. This sample comprises fewer than 1.5 million distinct CDR3 sequences, about 43% of them detected only once. Less than 8% of the sample rests with the top ten.

Comments on this clonotype: Its cognate antigen has yet to be identified. No base-level quality is on record; no much larger clone is a single base apart.

The approximately 39 donors, aged about 6 to 95 years, were systemically healthy Caucasian individuals from Russia. Around 9.9 milliliters of peripheral blood were collected from each donor into EDTA-treated Vacutainer tubes. Ficoll-Paque density-gradient centrifugation was used to isolate PBMCs, with at least 7 million per sample. Total RNA, at least 6 micrograms per sample, was extracted from PBMCs with Trizol reagent. For every donor, an aliquot of PBMCs went through flow cytometry to measure the percentages of naive CD45RAhigh/CD27high T cells. The CDR3 goes from the cysteine to the phenylalanine over 16 residues. CDR3 DNA only is kept here, 48 bases in frame from base 1. CDR1 and CDR2 are read off the germline V gene (reference sequence) as SGHKS and YYEKEE. V has 4 bases trimmed and J has 5 bases trimmed; junction bases matching no gene number 10.

The sample comprised blood. This TCR derives from a young woman in good health. The chain joins TRBV5-5 to TRBJ2-5; TRBD2 lines up with 11 middle nucleotides. CDR3 reads: CASSPLAGGPSETQYF. The nucleotide sequence reads as follows: TGTGCCAGCAGCCCGTTAGCGGGAGGGCCTTCGGAGACCCAGTACTTC.